The 10 T cell receptor beta chains below were found in one sample sequenced in a study of blood T cell repertoires in COVID-19. The assay was immunoSEQ multiplex PCR, and TCRdb's table has in-frame clones only and misses some. Counted here are 200,000 to 250,000 clones, about nine tenths occurring once; the ten biggest clones make up approximately 3.3%. Sequencing input: PBMCs or T cells enriched from blood (not recorded which). These receptors all stem from a woman in her 50s in a cohort exposed to, infected with or recovered from COVID-19 (not recorded which).

J is TRBJ1-6 and V is TRBV7-2, with D hard to call. The CDR3 length is 13 residues. Germline CDR1 SGHTA, CDR2 FQGNSA. The V end was cut by 4 bases, the J end by 7 bases, with 8 bases between. CDR3 in amino acids: CASSSDTNSPLHF. CDR3 sequence (DNA): TGTGCCAGCAGCTCCGATACAAATTCACCCCTCCACTTT.

The chain links TRBV27 to TRBJ2-7, with D unresolved. The CDR3 is 11 residues long. Between the trimmed V and J ends, which lost 7 bases and 6 bases, there was a span of 10 bases. Germline values: CDR1 MNHEY, CDR2 SMNVEV (reference sequence). CDR3 residues: CASNWPPEQYF. The CDR3 DNA follows: TGTGCCAGCAATTGGCCTCCCGAGCAGTACTTC.

The chain links TRBV9 to TRBJ1-2; D possibly corresponds to TRBD1 (5 bases). The CDR3 runs to 16 residues. The V end was cut by 0 bases, the J end by 3 bases, with 15 bases between. The germline V gene encodes CDR1 SGDLS and CDR2 YYNGEE. CDR3 DNA: TGTGCCAGCAGCGTAGGGGACGCCGGGGGGGACTATGGCTACACCTTC. Translation gives CASSVGDAGGDYGYTF.

This sequence joins TRBV7-9 and TRBJ2-1; 9 positions match TRBD1. With 7 bases clipped from V and 4 bases from J, the junction kept 11 bases outside the gene matches. The CDR3 has 16 amino acids. Germline V gives CDR1 SEHNR, CDR2 FQNEAQ (reference sequence). The CDR3 DNA is TGTGCCAGCACCGGGGGGTCGACAGGGGGTTACAATGAGCAGTTCTTC. Protein sequence: CASTGGSTGGYNEQFF.

The CDR3 DNA reads as TGTGCCACCACATCAGGGGGGAGTCAGCCCCAGCATTTT. Translated, it gives CATTSGGSQPQHF. The chain joins TRBV6-5 to TRBJ1-5; 7 nucleotides line up with TRBD1. CDR1 is MNHEY and CDR2 is SVGAGI in the germline V gene. This CDR3 is 13 amino acids long. J lost 6 bases, V lost 10 bases, and 9 bases had no gene match.

This rearrangement joins TRBV27 to TRBJ1-6; 7 bases agree with TRBD1. The germline V gene encodes CDR1 MNHEY and CDR2 SMNVEV (reference sequence). The V gene end was trimmed by 7 bases and the J gene end by 4 bases; junction bases not matched to a gene: 10. The CDR3 consists of 16 residues. The CDR3 region has the DNA TGTGCCAGCAAACATAGGCGGGGACAGTATAATTCACCCCTCCACTTT. Protein product: CASKHRRGQYNSPLHF.

The genes are TRBV9 and TRBJ2-5, with D possibly TRBD2 on 6 matching bases. CDR1 and CDR2 from the germline V gene are SGDLS and YYNGEE. The CDR3 runs 15 residues. Trimming pared 4 bases from V and 4 bases from J, leaving 17 bases between. The CDR3 reads CASSTGPGDGETQYF. CDR3 DNA sequence: TGTGCCAGCAGCACGGGTCCGGGGGATGGAGAGACCCAGTACTTC.

This chain connects TRBV15 to TRBJ1-3; D remains ambiguous. V lost 0 bases to trimming and J lost 4 bases, with 10 bases between them. The CDR3 totals 15 residues. Looked up from germline, CDR1 is LNHNV and CDR2 is YYDKDF (reference sequence). This CDR3 reads CATSRDGQTGNTIYF. CDR3 nucleotides: TGTGCCACCAGCAGAGATGGGCAGACGGGAAACACCATATATTTT.

The V call is TRBV11-2, the J call TRBJ2-7, with unresolved D. CDR1 is SGHAT and CDR2 is FQNNGV in the germline V gene. The V end was cut by 0 bases, the J end by 4 bases, with 7 bases between. This CDR3 is 13 amino acids long. Written as DNA, the CDR3 is TGTGCCAGCAGCTTAGATCGTCGGTACGAGCAGTACTTC. Protein: CASSLDRRYEQYF.

This clone was observed once. The J gene is TRBJ2-3, the V gene TRBV5-6; 7 positions agree with TRBD1. Germline CDR1 reads SGHDT; CDR2 reads YYEEEE. The ends lost 0 bases at V and 4 bases at J; junction bases unmatched: 5. This CDR3 contains 15 residues. CDR3 region: CASSLDAGGSDTQYF. The CDR3 coding sequence is TGTGCCAGCAGCTTGGACGCAGGGGGATCAGATACGCAGTATTTT.